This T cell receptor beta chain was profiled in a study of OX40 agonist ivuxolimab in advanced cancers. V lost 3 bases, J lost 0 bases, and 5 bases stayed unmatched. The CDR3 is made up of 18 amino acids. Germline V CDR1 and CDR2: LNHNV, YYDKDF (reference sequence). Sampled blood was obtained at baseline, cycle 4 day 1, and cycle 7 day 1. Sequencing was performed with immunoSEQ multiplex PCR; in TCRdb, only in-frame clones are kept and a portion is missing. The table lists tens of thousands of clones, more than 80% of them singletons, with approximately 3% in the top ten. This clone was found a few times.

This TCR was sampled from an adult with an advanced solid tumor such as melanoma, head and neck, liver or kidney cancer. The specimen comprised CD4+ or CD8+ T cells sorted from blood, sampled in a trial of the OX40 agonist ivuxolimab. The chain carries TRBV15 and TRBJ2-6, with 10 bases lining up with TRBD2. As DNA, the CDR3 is TGTGCCACCAGCAGCCAACTAGCGGGGCTCTCTGGGGCCAACGTCCTGACTTTC. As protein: CATSSQLAGLSGANVLTF.